This TCR beta chain comes out of a study of shared clonotypes between healthy human individuals. CD8 cells classed as naive were CD45RO-negative and positively selected for CCR7, excluding terminally differentiated effector memory CD45RA+ cells. The study enrolled healthy HIV-negative adults without recent acute infections or vaccinations as donors. CDR3 size: 14 residues. Germline assignment: CDR1 SGHRS and CDR2 YFSETQ. The ends lost 4 bases at V and 6 bases at J; junction bases unmatched: 9. Only in-frame clones appear in the TCRdb table, and some are missing; sequencing was by immunoSEQ multiplex PCR. The table records about 2,100,000 clones, 85% to 95% of them present only once.

This TCR was recovered from a man younger than 35 in good health. Some clones in this sample may be carry-over from other donors' samples. The V and J genes are TRBV5-1 and TRBJ1-1; TRBD1 matches at 7 bases. The specimen sequenced was naive CD8+ T cells from PBMCs. The CDR3 loop reads CASSGQGVVPEAFF. The CDR3 DNA reads as TGCGCCAGCAGCGGCCAGGGGGTGGTACCTGAAGCTTTCTTT.